This T cell receptor (beta chain) appears in the sequencing data of a study of blood T cell repertoires in COVID-19. Turning to the study itself: T cells, B-cell-depleted T cells, or PBMCs supplied cDNA or gDNA.

Sequenced by immunoSEQ multiplex PCR; TCRdb stores in-frame clones only, minus some. The data show approximately 75,000 clones, 75% to 90% seen once. Between the trimmed V and J ends, which lost 3 bases and 6 bases, there was a span of 13 bases. This CDR3 has 14 residues. Germline lookup yields CDR1 LGHDT and CDR2 YNNKEL (reference sequence). The source of this sequence is a man aged 80 or over with acute or convalescent COVID-19. V is TRBV3-1 (or the pseudogene TRBV3-2) and J is TRBJ2-3; unclear D gene. The sequencing input was peripheral blood. The CDR3 reads CASSHPGGVDTQYF. DNA of the CDR3: TGTGCCAGCAGCCACCCGGGTGGTGTGGATACGCAGTATTTT.